This entry lists 3 T cell receptor beta chains sequenced from one sample in a study of cytomegalovirus exposure and HLA in healthy donors (dated by TCRdb to about 2017). Receptors were amplified or captured by the immunoSEQ multiplex PCR assay. For the multiplex PCR, a mixture combining 60 forward primers for TCR Vbeta segments and 13 reverse primers for TCR Jbeta segments was used. TCRdb re-hosts the immuneACCESS table, in-frame sequences only. Its copies lack some clones; in the studies checked, an unresolved V gene accounts for under half of them, and the cause for the rest is not known. The sample contains roughly 90,000 clones, just under 80% of them found a single time. The ten largest make up under 8.5% of the sample. What was sequenced was PBMCs. These receptors all come from a man younger than 45 in good health and CMV-seronegative.

V usage is TRBV18 and J usage is TRBJ2-1, with TRBD2 identical over 8 bases. V lost 1 base to trimming and J lost 2 bases; unmatched junction nucleotides: 10. The CDR3 extends over 18 amino acids. CDR1 KGHSH and CDR2 LQKENI come from the germline V gene. The CDR3 coding sequence is TGTGCCAGCTCACCACTTAGCGCGGGAGGCCCTACCTACAATGAGCAGTTCTTC. This gives the protein CASSPLSAGGPTYNEQFF.

Only a few counts were recorded for this clone. This chain uses TRBV11-2 with TRBJ1-2, with 7 bases lining up with TRBD1. CDR3 size: 14 residues. The trim removed 5 bases at V and 4 bases at J, leaving 7 bases unmatched. Germline V lookup: CDR1 SGHAT, CDR2 FQNNGV. In DNA, the CDR3 is TGTGCCAGCAGCCCACGGACAGGATCCTATGGCTACACCTTC. This translates into CASSPRTGSYGYTF.

This clone was detected a few times. The chain couples TRBV2 to TRBJ1-4, with a tentative D call TRBD1 (6 bases). There are 16 residues in the CDR3. Trimming cost V 6 bases and J 0 bases, with 14 bases left between them. Germline V gene sequence: CDR1 SNHLY, CDR2 FYNNEI. DNA of the CDR3: TGTGCCAGCAGACGGGACATACTTGCAACTAATGAAAAACTGTTTTTT. This encodes CASRRDILATNEKLFF.